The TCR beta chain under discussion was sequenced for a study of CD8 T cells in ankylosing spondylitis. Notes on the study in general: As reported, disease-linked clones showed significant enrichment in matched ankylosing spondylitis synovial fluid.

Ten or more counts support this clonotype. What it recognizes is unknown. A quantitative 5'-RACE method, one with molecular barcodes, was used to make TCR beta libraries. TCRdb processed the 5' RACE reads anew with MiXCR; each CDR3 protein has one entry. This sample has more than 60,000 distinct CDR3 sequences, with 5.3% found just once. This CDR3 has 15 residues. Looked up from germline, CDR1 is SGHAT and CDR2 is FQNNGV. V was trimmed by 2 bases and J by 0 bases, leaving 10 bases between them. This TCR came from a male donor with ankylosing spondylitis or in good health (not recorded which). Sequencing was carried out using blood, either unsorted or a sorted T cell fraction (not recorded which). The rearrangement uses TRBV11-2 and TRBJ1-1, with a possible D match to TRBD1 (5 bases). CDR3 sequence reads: CASSLPGDLNTEAFF. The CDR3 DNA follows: TGTGCCAGCAGCTTACCCGGGGACTTGAACACTGAAGCTTTCTTT.